This T cell receptor beta chain was profiled in a study of blood T cell repertoires in COVID-19. Using immunoSEQ multiplex PCR, the repertoire was profiled, and TCRdb retains in-frame clones only, with some absent. The data show around 400,000 clones, about 90% seen once. The receptor comes from a woman aged 55-70 years with COVID-19, enrolled during active disease. The sample was peripheral blood.

This CDR3 is CASSAGTSGITDTQYF. For the CDR3, the DNA is TGTGCCAGCAGCGCCGGGACTAGCGGGATAACAGATACGCAGTATTTT. V gene TRBV5-4 combines with J gene TRBJ2-3; 13 bases agree with TRBD2. Germline CDR1 SGHNT, CDR2 YYREEE (reference sequence). The V segment lost 4 bases and the J segment 3 bases; nucleotides outside the gene matches: 5. The length of the CDR3 is 16 residues.